A selection of T cell receptor beta chains follows, all from one sample in a study of blood T cell repertoires in COVID-19. TCRdb keeps only in-frame clones here, not all; method: immunoSEQ multiplex PCR. The sample has approximately 140,000 clones, around 82% seen once; the top ten hold roughly 15%. Sequencing was carried out using peripheral blood. These receptors were obtained from a human donor with acute or convalescent COVID-19. The donor label of this sample is uncertain. CDR3s include the opening cysteine and the closing phenylalanine or tryptophan. The order of the fields is J gene, clone size, V gene, D gene, CDR3 DNA, CDR3 protein. The D gene is left open where the match is weak. Clone size is stated in some rows and not others, as once, few, many or a class when expanded.

J gene: TRBJ2-2
clone size: few
V gene: TRBV10-3
D gene: -
CDR3 DNA: TGTGCCATCAGTGAGACTAACCCAGGGGGAGGAATTGGGGAGCTGTTTTTT
CDR3 protein: CAISETNPGGGIGELFF

J gene: TRBJ1-2
clone size: -
V gene: TRBV7-2
D gene: TRBD1
CDR3 DNA: TGTGCCAGCAGCTTAGACAGGGGATCTGATGGCTACACCTTC
CDR3 protein: CASSLDRGSDGYTF

J gene: TRBJ1-1
clone size: -
V gene: TRBV7-9
D gene: -
CDR3 DNA: TGTGCCAGCAGCTTAGCTTCCGACTTGAACACTGAAGCTTTCTTT
CDR3 protein: CASSLASDLNTEAFF

J gene: TRBJ1-6
clone size: -
V gene: TRBV4-1
D gene: -
CDR3 DNA: TGCGCCAGCAGCGAAGTGGAGGGTGTATGGTCACCCCTCCACTTT
CDR3 protein: CASSEVEGVWSPLHF

J gene: TRBJ1-1
clone size: -
V gene: TRBV19
D gene: TRBD1
CDR3 DNA: TGTGCCAGTAGTTCACAGGGGGGGTTACGCACTGAAGCTTTCTTT
CDR3 protein: CASSSQGGLRTEAFF

J gene: TRBJ1-2
clone size: -
V gene: TRBV29-1
D gene: -
CDR3 DNA: TGCAGCGTTGAAGGAGCGGAAGGCTACACCTTC
CDR3 protein: CSVEGAEGYTF

J gene: TRBJ1-5
clone size: -
V gene: TRBV12-5
D gene: -
CDR3 DNA: TGTGCTAGTGGTTTGTGGAGGGGCAATCAGCCCCAGCATTTT
CDR3 protein: CASGLWRGNQPQHF

J gene: TRBJ2-1
clone size: -
V gene: TRBV19
D gene: -
CDR3 DNA: TGTGCCAGTAGTATAGATAGGGACATACTGAACAAACAGTTCTTC
CDR3 protein: CASSIDRDILNKQFF

J gene: TRBJ1-4
clone size: -
V gene: TRBV5-1
D gene: TRBD1
CDR3 DNA: TGCGCCAGCAGCCTCCAGGCGACAGGGGGTAATGAAAAACTGTTTTTT
CDR3 protein: CASSLQATGGNEKLFF

J gene: TRBJ1-1
clone size: -
V gene: TRBV9
D gene: -
CDR3 DNA: TGTGCCAGCAGCGCGGGGGGCTGGGACACTGAAGCTTTCTTT
CDR3 protein: CASSAGGWDTEAFF

J gene: TRBJ1-1
clone size: -
V gene: TRBV5-1
D gene: TRBD1
CDR3 DNA: TGCGCCAGCAGCCCCCGAGGCAGGGGGATAAACACTGAAGCTTTCTTT
CDR3 protein: CASSPRGRGINTEAFF

J gene: TRBJ2-1
clone size: -
V gene: TRBV6-6
D gene: -
CDR3 DNA: TGTGCCAGCAGCCCCGGGGGAAATGAGCAGTTCTTC
CDR3 protein: CASSPGGNEQFF

J gene: TRBJ2-1
clone size: -
V gene: TRBV7-9
D gene: TRBD2
CDR3 DNA: TGTGCCAGCAGCGCACTAGCGGTAACTTACAATGAGCAGTTCTTC
CDR3 protein: CASSALAVTYNEQFF

J gene: TRBJ1-3
clone size: -
V gene: TRBV11-1
D gene: -
CDR3 DNA: TGTGCCAGCAGCTTAGATCCCCTCGAGGCTGGAAACACCATATATTTT
CDR3 protein: CASSLDPLEAGNTIYF

J gene: TRBJ2-5
clone size: -
V gene: TRBV19
D gene: -
CDR3 DNA: TGTGCCAGTAGTCGGGGACAAGAGACCCAGTACTTC
CDR3 protein: CASSRGQETQYF

J gene: TRBJ1-3
clone size: -
V gene: TRBV11-2
D gene: TRBD1
CDR3 DNA: TGTGCCAGCAGCCCAGGACAGGGGACGGCTGGAAACACCATATATTTT
CDR3 protein: CASSPGQGTAGNTIYF

J gene: TRBJ2-1
clone size: -
V gene: TRBV11-2
D gene: TRBD2
CDR3 DNA: TGTGCCAGCAGCCAAATTAGCGGGAGCCACAATGAGCAGTTCTTC
CDR3 protein: CASSQISGSHNEQFF

J gene: TRBJ1-5
clone size: -
V gene: TRBV30
D gene: TRBD1
CDR3 DNA: TGTGCCTGGAGTGGACAGGGCGGCCAGCAGCCCCAGCATTTT
CDR3 protein: CAWSGQGGQQPQHF

J gene: TRBJ1-5
clone size: -
V gene: TRBV5-1
D gene: TRBD1
CDR3 DNA: TGCGCCAGCAGCCATCGGACAGGAGGAAGCAATCAGCCCCAGCATTTT
CDR3 protein: CASSHRTGGSNQPQHF

J gene: TRBJ1-2
clone size: -
V gene: TRBV10-3
D gene: TRBD1
CDR3 DNA: TGTGCCATCAGTGAGTTACAGGGGATTGGCTACACCTTC
CDR3 protein: CAISELQGIGYTF

J gene: TRBJ1-1
clone size: -
V gene: TRBV7-2
D gene: -
CDR3 DNA: TGTGCCAGCAGCAAGGTGGGAGGGAGCACTGAAGCTTTCTTT
CDR3 protein: CASSKVGGSTEAFF

J gene: TRBJ2-5
clone size: few
V gene: TRBV7-2
D gene: TRBD1
CDR3 DNA: TGTGCCAGCAGCAAGGGACAGCAAGAGACCCAGTACTTC
CDR3 protein: CASSKGQQETQYF

J gene: TRBJ1-1
clone size: -
V gene: TRBV19
D gene: -
CDR3 DNA: TGTGCCAGTAGCCGCCCGGGCGGGGGCCAAACTGAAGCTTTCTTT
CDR3 protein: CASSRPGGGQTEAFF

J gene: TRBJ2-7
clone size: few
V gene: TRBV30
D gene: -
CDR3 DNA: TGTGCCTGGAGTACTGGGGGGTGGGAGCAGTACTTC
CDR3 protein: CAWSTGGWEQYF

J gene: TRBJ2-1
clone size: -
V gene: TRBV10-2
D gene: TRBD2
CDR3 DNA: TGCGCCACCAAACCTCCGGGGACTAGCGGGGGTAATGAGCAGTTCTTC
CDR3 protein: CATKPPGTSGGNEQFF

J gene: TRBJ2-1
clone size: -
V gene: TRBV3-1/TRBV3-2
D gene: TRBD2
CDR3 DNA: TGTGCCAGCAGCCTCAGGGAGGGTGGGCAGTTCTTC
CDR3 protein: CASSLREGGQFF

J gene: TRBJ1-1
clone size: few
V gene: TRBV10-1
D gene: TRBD1
CDR3 DNA: TGCGCCAGCAGCCCCGGACAGGGGGCGCGGAACACTGAAGCTTTCTTT
CDR3 protein: CASSPGQGARNTEAFF

J gene: TRBJ2-1
clone size: -
V gene: TRBV2
D gene: -
CDR3 DNA: TGTGCCAGCAGTGAAGCGGGGGGGCCGTCGGGTGAGCAGTTCTTC
CDR3 protein: CASSEAGGPSGEQFF

J gene: TRBJ2-2
clone size: once
V gene: TRBV19
D gene: -
CDR3 DNA: TGTGCCAGTAGTGCCAGGGCGTCCGCCGGGGAGCTGTTTTTT
CDR3 protein: CASSARASAGELFF

J gene: TRBJ2-1
clone size: few
V gene: TRBV2
D gene: TRBD2
CDR3 DNA: TGTGCCAGCAGAGAGGGACTAGCGGGGGGCCGAAATGAGCAGTTCTTC
CDR3 protein: CASREGLAGGRNEQFF

J gene: TRBJ1-6
clone size: -
V gene: TRBV10-2
D gene: -
CDR3 DNA: TGCGCCAGCAGTGAGGGGACAAACTATAATTCACCCCTCCACTTT
CDR3 protein: CASSEGTNYNSPLHF

J gene: TRBJ1-1
clone size: -
V gene: TRBV7-9
D gene: TRBD1
CDR3 DNA: TGTGCCAGCAGCTACAGGGGTTCGGAAGCTTTCTTT
CDR3 protein: CASSYRGSEAFF

J gene: TRBJ2-3
clone size: -
V gene: TRBV7-6
D gene: -
CDR3 DNA: TGTGCCAGCAGCTTAGGTAACAGTCGGTCCCATACGCAGTATTTT
CDR3 protein: CASSLGNSRSHTQYF

J gene: TRBJ2-2
clone size: few
V gene: TRBV5-8
D gene: TRBD1
CDR3 DNA: TGTGCCAGCAGCCTAGAAGGGACAGGCCTCACCGGGGAGCTGTTTTTT
CDR3 protein: CASSLEGTGLTGELFF

J gene: TRBJ1-5
clone size: -
V gene: TRBV15
D gene: -
CDR3 DNA: TGTGCCACCAGCAGAGGCCGCCAAAACAGGGTCAATCAGCCCCAGCATTTT
CDR3 protein: CATSRGRQNRVNQPQHF

J gene: TRBJ1-1
clone size: -
V gene: TRBV18
D gene: -
CDR3 DNA: TGTGCCAGCTCACCTAACGGCGGGAACACTGAAGCTTTCTTT
CDR3 protein: CASSPNGGNTEAFF

J gene: TRBJ2-4
clone size: -
V gene: TRBV6-1
D gene: -
CDR3 DNA: TGTGCCAGCAGTGAAGGCAGTATAGCCAAAAACATTCAGTACTTC
CDR3 protein: CASSEGSIAKNIQYF

J gene: TRBJ1-5
clone size: -
V gene: TRBV27
D gene: TRBD1
CDR3 DNA: TGTGCCAGCAGCTGGACAGGGGAAGGTCAGCCCCAGCATTTT
CDR3 protein: CASSWTGEGQPQHF

J gene: TRBJ1-6
clone size: once
V gene: TRBV6-1
D gene: -
CDR3 DNA: TGTGCCAGCAGTGCCCAAGGAGGCTCCTATAATTCACCCCTCCACTTT
CDR3 protein: CASSAQGGSYNSPLHF

J gene: TRBJ2-1
clone size: -
V gene: TRBV3-1/TRBV3-2
D gene: -
CDR3 DNA: TGTGCCAGCAGCCAACTAGGTAATGAGCAGTTCTTC
CDR3 protein: CASSQLGNEQFF

J gene: TRBJ1-4
clone size: -
V gene: TRBV7-8
D gene: TRBD1
CDR3 DNA: TGTGCCAGCAGCCCGACAGGGGTTAATGAAAAACTGTTTTTT
CDR3 protein: CASSPTGVNEKLFF